These 27 T cell receptor beta chains share one sample of origin, sequenced in a study of long-term antiretroviral therapy in people with HIV. The run of the v3.0 immunoSEQ assay was at survey level. Produced via immunoSEQ multiplex PCR; TCRdb's table is partial and in-frame only. Of tens of thousands of clones listed, about 90% are singletons. Specimen: unsorted PBMCs, collected 2 years after starting antiretroviral therapy. The receptors were sampled from a man aged 45-65 years with HIV.

The chain uses TRBV29-1 and TRBJ2-7, with a weak D call TRBD1 (6 bases). The CDR3 is 13 amino acids. Germline V gene lookup returns CDR1 SQVTM and CDR2 ANQGSEA. Trimming took 4 bases from V and 5 from J, leaving 15 bases between them. CDR3 DNA: TGCAGCGTTGCCACAGGGATGGTCAACGAGCAGTACTTC. This sequence encodes CSVATGMVNEQYF.

The rearrangement uses TRBV2 and TRBJ2-3; 9 bases line up with TRBD1. The germline V gene encodes CDR1 SNHLY and CDR2 FYNNEI. The V segment lost 7 bases and the J segment 6 bases; nucleotides outside the gene matches: 11. The CDR3 has 15 amino acids. The CDR3 loop is CASIYRDRELDTQYF. CDR3 DNA sequence: TGTGCCAGCATTTACCGGGACAGGGAGTTGGATACGCAGTATTTT.

This clone has just one count. The gene calls are TRBV6-5 and TRBJ2-5; 8 positions match TRBD2. The trim removed 6 bases at V and 7 bases at J, leaving 1 base unmatched. Germline V CDR1 and CDR2: MNHEY, SVGAGI. The CDR3 sequence is 11 residues long. CDR3 DNA sequence: TGTGCCAGCAGCCGGGAGGGGACCCAGTACTTC. Protein: CASSREGTQYF.

The sample holds a few counts of this clone. This chain uses TRBV28 with TRBJ1-1; D uncertain. CDR1 is MDHEN, CDR2 SYDVKM, per germline. This CDR3 comprises 11 residues. V lost 6 bases to trimming and J lost 7 bases, with 9 bases between them. This chain's CDR3 is CASRIQLEAFF. In DNA, the CDR3 is TGTGCCAGCAGGATACAGCTTGAAGCTTTCTTT.

This sequence joins TRBV13 and TRBJ2-5; 11 bases are a match to TRBD1. The germline V gene encodes CDR1 PRHDT and CDR2 FYEKMQ (reference sequence). The V segment lost 5 bases and the J segment 5 bases; nucleotides outside the gene matches: 10. This CDR3 is built from 16 residues. The CDR3 spells CASSLTGTGGRETQYF. CDR3 in DNA: TGTGCCAGCAGCCTTACCGGGACAGGGGGTAGGGAGACCCAGTACTTC.

The CDR3 coding sequence is TGCGCCAGCAGCCAAGATCTCAGGCAGGGACCAAATCAGCCCCAGCATTTT. Protein sequence: CASSQDLRQGPNQPQHF. The rearrangement joins TRBV4-3 to TRBJ1-5; D might be TRBD1 (5 bases). The germline V gene encodes CDR1 LGHNA and CDR2 YSLEER. The CDR3 has 17 amino acids. Trimming took off 0 bases at V and 4 bases at J, with 16 bases between the two ends.

The sample holds a few counts of this clone. The rearrangement uses TRBV7-2 and TRBJ1-5; D unresolved. V lost 2 bases, J lost 5 bases, and 4 bases lay in between. CDR1 is SGHTA, CDR2 FQGNSA, per germline. This CDR3 comprises 12 residues. CDR3 DNA sequence: TGTGCCAGCAGCTTAACTCATCAGCCCCAGCATTTT. Protein product: CASSLTHQPQHF.

The rearrangement joins TRBV30 to TRBJ2-1; D remains unclear. Trimming cost V 3 bases and J 0 bases, with 12 bases left between them. Germline V gene sequence: CDR1 GTSNPN, CDR2 SVGIG (reference sequence). CDR3 length equals 15 residues. As DNA, the CDR3 is TGTGCCTGGAGCGGACGGATCAGCTCCTACAATGAGCAGTTCTTC. Protein product: CAWSGRISSYNEQFF. Filled out from reference TRBV30 and TRBJ2-1, the complete variable domain reads SQTIHQWPATLVQPVGSPLSLECTVEGTSNPNLYWYRQAAGRGLQLLFYSVGIGQISSEVPQNLSASRPQDRQFILSSKKLLLSDSGFYLCAWSGRISSYNEQFFGPGTRLTVL.

The rearrangement uses TRBV7-9 and TRBJ1-1; TRBD1 matches 10 bases. Per the germline V gene, CDR1 is SEHNR and CDR2 is FQNEAQ (reference sequence). This CDR3 has 14 residues. Trimming took 4 bases from V and 2 from J; bases not matched to a gene: 1. CDR3 amino acids: CASSSTGGNTEAFF. In nucleotides, the CDR3 is TGTGCCAGCAGCTCGACAGGGGGCAACACTGAAGCTTTCTTT.

The V and J genes are TRBV7-2 and TRBJ2-1, with 7 bases lining up with TRBD2. J lost 7 bases, V lost 5 bases, and 5 bases had no gene match. The CDR3 is made up of 13 amino acids. The germline V gene encodes CDR1 SGHTA and CDR2 FQGNSA. DNA of the CDR3: TGTGCCAGCAGCGTATTAGCGGGTAATGAGCAGTTCTTC. Translation gives CASSVLAGNEQFF.

The chain joins TRBV28 to TRBJ1-2, with a weak D call TRBD1 (5 bases). Germline-derived CDR1 and CDR2 are MDHEN and SYDVKM. With 9 bases removed from V and 3 bases from J, the gap between germline ends came to 14 bases. CDR3 size: 13 residues. This chain's CDR3 is CASNRWEDYGYTF. CDR3 nucleotides: TGTGCCAGTAACAGGTGGGAGGACTATGGCTACACCTTC.

The rearrangement uses TRBV19 and TRBJ2-3, with TRBD1 identical over 10 bases. This CDR3 has 13 residues. Germline V gene lookup returns CDR1 LNHDA and CDR2 SQIVND (reference sequence). V trimming: 5 bases; J trimming: 4 bases; junction bases outside the gene matches: 0. The CDR3 sequence is CASSGQGADTQYF. In DNA form, the CDR3 reads TGTGCCAGTAGTGGACAGGGGGCAGATACGCAGTATTTT.

The chain is built from TRBV11-3 and TRBJ1-2; no reliable D call. Germline V gene sequence: CDR1 SGHNT, CDR2 YENEEA. V was pared by 1 base and J by 4 bases, with 7 bases between. The CDR3 loop spans 13 amino acids. The CDR3 is CASSLGDSYGYTF. The CDR3 coding sequence is TGTGCCAGCAGCTTAGGCGACTCCTATGGCTACACCTTC.

This chain links TRBV6-1 with TRBJ1-1; D is ambiguous. There are 14 residues in the CDR3. Germline V CDR1 and CDR2: MNHNS, SASEGT. V lost 2 bases to trimming and J lost 2 bases, with 9 bases between them. The CDR3 sequence: CASSEIGANTEAFF. DNA for the CDR3: TGTGCCAGCAGTGAAATAGGAGCCAACACTGAAGCTTTCTTT.

For the CDR3, the DNA is TGTGCCAGCAGCCCTCGGTCCCAAACTGGAAACACCATATATTTT. Translating gives CASSPRSQTGNTIYF. The chain uses TRBV7-9 and TRBJ1-3; D is undetermined. Germline V gene data show CDR1 as SEHNR and CDR2 as FQNEAQ (reference sequence). V lost 5 bases, J lost 2 bases, and 13 bases lay in between. This CDR3 is 15 amino acids long.

This chain links TRBV11-3 with TRBJ2-2; no clear D gene. Germline V gene sequence: CDR1 SGHNT, CDR2 YENEEA. Trimming pared 4 bases from V and 1 base from J, leaving 1 base between. This CDR3 comprises 12 residues. The CDR3 spells CASSWNTGELFF. As DNA, the CDR3 is TGTGCCAGCAGCTGGAACACCGGGGAGCTGTTTTTT.

This clone was recorded once. The chain carries TRBV7-3 and TRBJ2-3; 12 bases match TRBD2. The germline gives CDR1 SGHTA, CDR2 FQGTGA. The CDR3 runs to 18 residues. Unmatched junction bases numbered 7, after V lost 1 base and J lost 2 bases. As DNA, the CDR3 is TGTGCCAGCAGCTTAAGGGAGAGACTAGCGGGGGCCACAGATACGCAGTATTTT. Translated, it gives CASSLRERLAGATDTQYF.

The chain links TRBV18 to TRBJ1-2, with 9 bases matching TRBD1. V was clipped by 6 bases and J by 8 bases; unmatched bases: 7. The CDR3 runs to 13 residues. The germline gives CDR1 KGHSH, CDR2 LQKENI. Here the CDR3 DNA reads TGTGCCAGCTCGGGGACAGGGCTTCGGGGCTACACCTTC. It specifies CASSGTGLRGYTF.

The chain joins TRBV27 to TRBJ1-2, with D perhaps TRBD1 (6 bases). The germline gives CDR1 MNHEY, CDR2 SMNVEV (reference sequence). The CDR3 loop spans 15 amino acids. The ends were cut back, 2 bases at V and 1 base at J, with 11 bases in the middle. The CDR3 DNA reads as TGTGCCAGCAGTTTAGCTCCAGGGGTTAACTATGGCTACACCTTC. It specifies CASSLAPGVNYGYTF.

This clone turned up a few times. The V gene is TRBV6-5, the J gene TRBJ1-5, with TRBD1 matching 8 bases. This CDR3 region has 13 residues. The trim removed 8 bases at V and 9 bases at J, leaving 9 bases unmatched. The germline V gene encodes CDR1 MNHEY and CDR2 SVGAGI. The CDR3 coding sequence is TGTGCCAGCGGACAGGGCAGGGGTAGGCCCCAGCATTTT. This codes for CASGQGRGRPQHF.

Here the CDR3 DNA reads TGTGCCAGCAGCTTAGCGCTTTTCCAGGGGAAGGCTGAAGCTTTCTTT. This gives the protein CASSLALFQGKAEAFF. J is TRBJ1-1 and V is TRBV7-9, with a weak D call TRBD1 (6 bases). The germline V gene has CDR1 SEHNR and CDR2 FQNEAQ (reference sequence). Between the trimmed V and J ends, which lost 0 bases and 6 bases, there was a span of 17 bases. CDR3 length: 16 amino acids.

There are a few counts of this clone. The CDR3 reads CASSELYGDEKLFF. The CDR3 bases are TGTGCCAGCAGTGAATTGTACGGGGATGAAAAACTGTTTTTT. The gene calls are TRBV25-1 and TRBJ1-4; D gene ambiguous. CDR3 length: 14 residues. Germline CDR1 reads MGHDK; CDR2 reads SYGVNS. V lost 1 base to trimming and J lost 6 bases, with 9 bases between them.

This sequence joins TRBV5-1 and TRBJ2-2, with 8 bases fitting TRBD1. The CDR3 has 18 amino acids. Germline-derived CDR1 and CDR2 are SGHRS and YFSETQ. The V gene end was trimmed by 4 bases and the J gene end by 6 bases; junction bases not matched to a gene: 17. CDR3 amino acids: CASSPMDRVRTVAGELFF. The CDR3 coding sequence is TGCGCCAGCAGCCCCATGGACAGGGTACGGACAGTCGCCGGGGAGCTGTTTTTT.

This sequence joins TRBV23-1 and TRBJ2-7; TRBD2 agrees at 9 bases. TRBV23-1 is treated as an ORF (open reading frame) with a function not yet certain. The CDR3 covers 17 residues. J lost 1 base, V lost 3 bases, and 10 bases had no gene match. The DNA of the CDR3 is TGCGCCAGCAGTCATAAGACAGCGGGAGGACCTTCCTACGAGCAGTACTTC. This gives the protein CASSHKTAGGPSYEQYF.

The CDR3 DNA follows: TGCGCCAGCAGCCCTAGATCCGGGACAGGTTTCTCTGGGGCCAACGTCCTGACTTTC. It specifies CASSPRSGTGFSGANVLTF. The J gene is TRBJ2-6, the V gene TRBV5-1, with 8 bases that match TRBD1. The CDR3 runs 19 residues. V shed 4 bases, J shed 0 bases, and the junction held 12 bases outside the gene matches. Germline V gene lookup returns CDR1 SGHRS and CDR2 YFSETQ.

This clone was observed once. This sequence joins TRBV27 and TRBJ2-7, with D perhaps being TRBD1 or TRBD2 (5 bases each). With 7 bases removed from V and 2 bases from J, the gap between germline ends came to 12 bases. Germline CDR1 MNHEY, CDR2 SMNVEV (reference sequence). This CDR3 spans 13 amino acids. The CDR3, as DNA: TGTGCCAGCACCGGGACGGGAACCTACGAGCAGTACTTC. It yields the protein CASTGTGTYEQYF.

The gene calls are TRBV30 and TRBJ2-1; D remains ambiguous. The germline V gene has CDR1 GTSNPN and CDR2 SVGIG (reference sequence). The CDR3 is 11 residues long. V was clipped by 5 bases and J by 5 bases, with 7 bases between them. The DNA of the CDR3 is TGTGCCTGGCTCTTCGACAATGAGCAGTTCTTC. Translating it yields CAWLFDNEQFF.